The table lists the clone carrying this T cell receptor beta chain with many counts. The antigen remains undetermined. These data originate in a study of radiotherapy plus CTLA-4 blockade in lung cancer. Across the whole study: For approximately 17% of patients, objective responses occurred, and 30% to 35% had disease control. The study's findings and limits: Early clone dynamics of blood T cells, plus interferon-beta, reportedly predicted response best.

Per germline, CDR1 SGHNT and CDR2 YYREEE (reference sequence). The CDR3 runs 18 residues. J lost 0 bases, V lost 4 bases, and 6 bases had no gene match. Sequencing was performed with immunoSEQ multiplex PCR; in TCRdb, only in-frame clones are kept and a portion is missing. The table records some 64,000 clones, approximately 75% of them present only once. The source of this sequence is a human donor with non-small cell lung cancer who had a complete response to radiotherapy plus ipilimumab. V and J are TRBV5-4 and TRBJ2-1, with 14 bases fitting TRBD2. The sequencing here drew on peripheral blood, taken from a patient treated with radiotherapy plus ipilimumab. CDR3 protein: CASSLGLAGASSYNEQFF. DNA for the CDR3: TGTGCCAGCAGCCTGGGACTAGCGGGGGCCAGCTCCTACAATGAGCAGTTCTTC.